This T cell receptor beta chain appears in the sequencing data of a study of T cells after yellow fever vaccination. Study information: Libraries from low-cell-number fractions were prepared with the SMART-Seq v4 Ultra Low Input RNA kit. Findings and limits, study-wide: Most clones from primary vaccination resurfaced after the booster (around 97% CD4, over 85% CD8). Researchers cautioned that FACS-sorted repertoires could harbor abundant clonotypes contaminating from the bulk population.

V lost 0 bases to trimming and J lost 2 bases, with 4 bases between them. The CDR3 runs to 13 residues. Germline V gene data show CDR1 as MGHRA and CDR2 as YSYEKL. TCRdb re-called the 5' RACE reads with MiXCR, one entry per CDR3 protein. The sample lists 100,000 to 150,000 distinct CDR3 sequences, about 8.2% occurring once. A remark on this clonotype: What it recognizes is unknown.

This clonotype originated in a man younger than 35 who received the YFV17D yellow fever vaccine. This specimen consisted of CD8+ T cells sorted from PBMCs, obtained on the day of the yellow fever booster vaccination. The chain uses TRBV4-1 and TRBJ2-5, with D unresolved. CDR3 sequence (DNA): TGCGCCAGCAGCCAAGATCCACAAGAGACCCAGTACTTC. It encodes CASSQDPQETQYF.